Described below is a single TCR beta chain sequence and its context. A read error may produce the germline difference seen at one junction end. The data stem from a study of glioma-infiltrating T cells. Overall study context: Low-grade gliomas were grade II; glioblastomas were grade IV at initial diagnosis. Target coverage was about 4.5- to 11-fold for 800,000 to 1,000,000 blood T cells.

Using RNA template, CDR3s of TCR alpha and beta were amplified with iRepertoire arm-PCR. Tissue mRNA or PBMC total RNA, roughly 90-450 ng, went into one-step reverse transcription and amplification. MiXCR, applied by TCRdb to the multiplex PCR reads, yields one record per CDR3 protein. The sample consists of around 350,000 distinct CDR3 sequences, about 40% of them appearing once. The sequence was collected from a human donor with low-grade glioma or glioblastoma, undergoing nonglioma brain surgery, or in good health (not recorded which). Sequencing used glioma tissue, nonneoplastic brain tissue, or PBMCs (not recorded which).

DNA for the CDR3: TGTGCCAGCAGTTTACGGGGGGTTACCGAGGAGCTGTTTTTT. Translating gives CASSLRGVTEELFF. The rearrangement uses TRBV28 and TRBJ2-2; 7 bases match TRBD2. This CDR3 has 14 residues. CDR1 and CDR2 from the germline V gene are MDHEN and SYDVKM.